This TCR beta chain was recorded in a study of shared clonotypes between healthy human individuals. Splitting of CD4+ cells produced CD45RA+ naive and CD45RA-negative memory subsets. The length of the CDR3 is 16 residues. V lost 4 bases to trimming and J lost 1 base; unmatched junction nucleotides: 3. CDR1 is SGHKS, CDR2 YYEKEE, per germline (reference sequence). General study findings and limits: It was only blood that was sampled, and tissue repertoires likely differ.

With regard to this clone: Its antigen remains unknown.

Clones were read by immunoSEQ multiplex PCR, and TCRdb kept only the in-frame ones, dropping some. The sample shows millions of clones, roughly 94% of them seen only once. The chain joins TRBV5-5 to TRBJ2-5; 14 positions agree with TRBD2. The TCR sequence derives from a young man in good health. Source material: naive CD4+ T cells sorted from blood. The subset denotes: CD45RA+ positively selected. The CDR3, as DNA: TGTGCCAGCAGCCAGGGACTAGCGGGGGCCCAAGAGACCCAGTACTTC. It is translated as CASSQGLAGAQETQYF.